Given below is one T cell receptor beta chain in context. What it binds is unknown. Before the COVID-19 pandemic, during about 2011-2019, CD4+ T cells were taken from unexposed donors. Isolation of CD4+ T cells took place after around eleven days in culture. Testing used SARS-CoV-2 S/N and four cold-coronavirus spikes on unexposed-donor CD4+ T cells, cells permitting. Clones were read by immunoSEQ multiplex PCR, and TCRdb kept only the in-frame ones, dropping some. The table includes about 26,000 clones, more than 60% detected once. Germline V gene data show CDR1 as SGHVS and CDR2 as FQNEAQ. Trimming cost V 1 base and J 5 bases, with 5 bases left between them. This CDR3 spans 12 amino acids. The data belong to a study of CD4 T cells in relation to SARS-CoV-2 and coronaviruses. Study context: ViraFEST: roughly 10-day antigen culture of PBMCs, then TCR beta CDR3 sequencing.

Study observations and caveats: Each donor contributed either pre-pandemic or post-infection samples, not both.

The sequenced sample was CD4+ T cells from PBMCs, cultured in vitro. This clonotype was obtained from a human donor in good health. The chain links TRBV7-8 to TRBJ1-2; D gene uncertain. The CDR3 sequence is CASSLDGYGYTF. The CDR3 DNA sequence: TGTGCCAGCAGCTTAGACGGGTATGGCTACACCTTC. Full variable domain (rest looked up from reference TRBV7-8 and TRBJ1-2): GAGVSQSPRYKVAKRGQDVALRCDPISGHVSLFWYQQALGQGPEFLTYFQNEAQLDKSGLPSDRFFAERPEGSVSTLKIQRTQQEDSAVYLCASSLDGYGYTFGSGTRLTVV.